The TCR beta chain described here comes from a study of blood T cell repertoires in COVID-19. This CDR3 has 15 amino acids. The V gene's germline CDR1 is LGHDT and CDR2 YNNKEL (reference sequence). With 4 bases clipped from V and 1 base from J, the junction kept 3 bases outside the gene matches. As regards this clone: Other DNA sequences in this sample translate to the same CDR3.

In the original processing: Researchers report that nucleated cell counts were estimated from reference gene primer amplification. Sequencing used immunoSEQ multiplex PCR; TCRdb keeps in-frame clones, though not all of them. D and trimming come from the DNA, and the V and J calls and clone size come from that table. The table lists more than 350,000 clones, 88% of them singletons. The receptor was isolated from a woman younger than 30 who had been exposed to COVID-19. What was sequenced was PBMCs or T cells enriched from blood (not recorded which). The rearrangement joins TRBV3-1 (or the pseudogene TRBV3-2) to TRBJ1-1; 10 nucleotides match TRBD1. CDR3 in amino acids: CASSPRTGGNTEAFF. The DNA for the CDR3 is TGTGCCAGCAGCCCCCGGACAGGGGGGAACACTGAAGCTTTCTTT.